The T cell receptor beta chain described here comes from a study of shared clonotypes between healthy human individuals. The authors split each subset's genomic DNA evenly across several immunoSEQ plates. Clones were read by immunoSEQ multiplex PCR, and TCRdb kept only the in-frame ones, dropping some. Of more than 550,000 clones listed, 90% are singletons. The germline V gene has CDR1 SGHTA and CDR2 FQGNSA. CDR3 length: 13 residues. V lost 4 bases and J lost 6, with 12 bases in between. This receptor was taken from a man between 18 and 35 years old in good health. Some clones in this sample may be carry-over from other donors' samples. This chain uses TRBV7-2 with TRBJ1-1; D remains unclear. The sample comprised memory CD8+ T cells from PBMCs. Sample subset: CD45RO+ cells pooled with CCR7-negative TemRA cells. The CDR3 DNA sequence: TGTGCCAGCAGCTACTTTAACTTAGCTGAAGCTTTCTTT. This gives the protein CASSYFNLAEAFF.